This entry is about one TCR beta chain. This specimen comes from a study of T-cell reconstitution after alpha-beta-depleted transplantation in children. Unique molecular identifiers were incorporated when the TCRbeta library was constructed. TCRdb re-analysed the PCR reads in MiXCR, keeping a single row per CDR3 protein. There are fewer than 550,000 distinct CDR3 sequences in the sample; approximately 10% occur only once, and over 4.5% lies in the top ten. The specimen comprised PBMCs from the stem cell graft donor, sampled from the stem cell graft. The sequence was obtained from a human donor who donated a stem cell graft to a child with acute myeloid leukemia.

The CDR3 bases are TGCGCCAGCAGCTTGGTTGGGACAGAGCAAGAGACCCAGTACTTC. It yields the protein CASSLVGTEQETQYF. V gene TRBV5-1 combines with J gene TRBJ2-5, with TRBD1 matching over 7 bases. The germline V gene encodes CDR1 SGHRS and CDR2 YFSETQ. V dropped 0 bases and J dropped 2; count of bases not matched to a gene: 4. There are 15 residues in the CDR3. The variable domain in full, with the rest retrieved from reference TRBV5-1 and TRBJ2-5, is KAGVTQTPRYLIKTRGQQVTLSCSPISGHRSVSWYQQTPGQGLQFLFEYFSETQRNKGNFPGRFSGRQFSNSRSEMNVSTLELGDSALYLCASSLVGTEQETQYFGPGTRLLVL.